This T cell receptor beta chain was observed in a study of blood T cells in healthy people across ages. Together with a sample-barcoded 5' primer, a J-beta primer mix was included in a second PCR lasting about 6 to 11 cycles. TCRdb analysed the 5' RACE reads with MiXCR anew, one entry per CDR3 protein. The sample has roughly 800,000 distinct CDR3 sequences, under 40% seen once; the top ten hold 10% to 15%. The germline CDR1 and CDR2 sequences are DFQATT and SNEGSKA (reference sequence). V lost 1 base and J 3 bases, leaving 18 bases between the germline ends. This CDR3 has 16 residues. The source material was blood. The origin of this receptor is a man between 18 and 29 years old in good health. The chain employs TRBV20-1 and TRBJ2-5; maybe TRBD2 (6 bases). The DNA of the CDR3 is TGCAGTGCTAGAGGGATAGTAGTGGGGGGAGAAGAGACCCAGTACTTC. Its translation is CSARGIVVGGEETQYF.